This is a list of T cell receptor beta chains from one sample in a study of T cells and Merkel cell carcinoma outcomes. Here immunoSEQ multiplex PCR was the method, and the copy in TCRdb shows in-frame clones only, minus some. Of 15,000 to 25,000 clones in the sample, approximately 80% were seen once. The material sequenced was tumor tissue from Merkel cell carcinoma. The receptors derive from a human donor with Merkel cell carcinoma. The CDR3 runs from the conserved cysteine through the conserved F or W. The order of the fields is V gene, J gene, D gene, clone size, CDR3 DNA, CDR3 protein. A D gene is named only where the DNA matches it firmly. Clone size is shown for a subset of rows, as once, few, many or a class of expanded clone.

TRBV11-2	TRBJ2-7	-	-	TGTGCCAGCAGCTTAGAACGGGGCTCCTACGAGCAGTACTTC	CASSLERGSYEQYF
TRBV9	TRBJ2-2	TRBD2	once	TGTGCCAGCAGAGCCAGCGGGGGGCCGAACACCGGGGAGCTGTTTTTT	CASRASGGPNTGELFF
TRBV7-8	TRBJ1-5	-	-	TGTGCCAGCAGCTTAGGGACCTATAGCAATCAGCCCCAGCATTTT	CASSLGTYSNQPQHF
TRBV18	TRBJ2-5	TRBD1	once	TGTGCCAGCTCGCTCGGGACAGAAGAGACCCAGTACTTC	CASSLGTEETQYF
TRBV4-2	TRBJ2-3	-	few	TGTGCCAGCAGCCACCAAGGTTATTATAGCGATACGCAGTATTTT	CASSHQGYYSDTQYF
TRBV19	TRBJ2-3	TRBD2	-	TGTGCCACGGCCGGGACTAGCGCCCGCCGGCAGTATTTT	CATAGTSARRQYF
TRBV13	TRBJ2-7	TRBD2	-	TGTGCCTCGGGGTGGACTAGCGACTACGAGCAGTACTTC	CASGWTSDYEQYF
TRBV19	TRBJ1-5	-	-	TGTGCCAGTAGTCCCCCATATAGAACGCAGCCCCAGCATTTT	CASSPPYRTQPQHF
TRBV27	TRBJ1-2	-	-	TGTGCCAGCACCTCCGCGGGGACGGGTGGTTACACCTTC	CASTSAGTGGYTF
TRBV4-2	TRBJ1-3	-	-	TGTGCCAGCAGCCAAGCGACGGTCCGCGGAAACACCATATATTTT	CASSQATVRGNTIYF
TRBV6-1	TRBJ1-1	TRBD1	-	TGTGCCAGCAGTGAAATTAACAGGGGGGACACTGAAGCTTTCTTT	CASSEINRGDTEAFF
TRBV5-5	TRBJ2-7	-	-	TGTGCCAGCAGTCAAACCTTGGGGCACGAGCAGTACTTC	CASSQTLGHEQYF
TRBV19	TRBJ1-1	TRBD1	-	TGTGCCAATAGTATGGGACAGGGTCTCACTGAAGCTTTCTTT	CANSMGQGLTEAFF
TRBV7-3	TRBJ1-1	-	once	TGTGCCAGCAGCGGTCAGGGGAACACTGAAGCTTTCTTT	CASSGQGNTEAFF
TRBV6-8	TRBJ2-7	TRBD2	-	TGTGCCGGAGTACTAGCGACTTACGAGCAGTACTTC	CAGVLATYEQYF
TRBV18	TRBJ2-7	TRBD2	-	TGTGCCAGCTCACCGATAGAGCGGGAGGGGGCCTACGAGCAGTACTTC	CASSPIEREGAYEQYF